This T cell receptor (beta chain) comes out of a study of metastatic and nonmetastatic thyroid tumors (dated by TCRdb to 2020 to 2022). About the full investigation: For patients with malignant and with benign thyroid disease, the researchers compared repertoires between peripheral blood samples and tumor or nodule tissue samples. What the authors observed across the whole study: TCR beta diversity was reported as significantly higher in malignant tumors than in benign nodules, in both blood and tumor samples.

Library prep was done by PCR. TCRdb names Illumina HiSeq 4000 as the instrument used. High-throughput sequencing was used to profile the TCR beta-chain CDR3 region of every patient. Regarding the original processing steps: The researchers built a classifier to tell apart papillary thyroid cancer patients with distant metastasis, based on CDR3 differences among clinicopathological groups. To measure repertoire diversity the researchers used the Shannon index, while the Morisita-Horn index served to gauge how similar the tumor and blood repertoires were. TCRdb redid the processing of the public reads, applying fastp at Q25 and MiXCR, and retained in-frame beta chains. The authors' filters were not applied to this entry. For this sample the table gives about 6,500 clones, of which over 15% were detected only once. The ten largest clones take up approximately 25% of the sample. This clone is medium-sized (0.01 to 0.1%) in terms of sample share. Its antigen is still unknown. Base-call qualities are not available, and no considerably larger clone is one nucleotide away.

Before undergoing thyroid surgery, none of the patients had been given any kind of treatment. Using T-cell receptor beta sequencing, the study looked back at clinical samples from patients collected from the early 2010s to the late 2010s. CDR3 length: 15 amino acids, cysteine to phenylalanine. Solely the CDR3 DNA is kept, with 45 bases framed from the first base. CDR1 LNHDA and CDR2 SQIVND are derived from the germline V gene (reference sequence). V and J lose 4 bases and 3 bases, and a span of 14 bases separates them. The specimen sequenced was adjacent normal tissue. The TCR was taken from a male donor with papillary thyroid cancer or a benign thyroid nodule (not recorded which). Some clones in this sample may be carry-over from other donors' samples. The rearranged chain carries TRBV19 and TRBJ2-3, with no confidently assigned D gene. The CDR3 protein sequence reads: CASSKALHGTDTQYF. The nucleotide sequence is given as TGTGCCAGTAGTAAAGCCCTCCATGGGACAGATACGCAGTATTTT.